The next 14 T cell receptor beta chains were all read from a single sample in a study of cytomegalovirus exposure and HLA in healthy donors. The PCR contained 60 Vbeta and 13 Jbeta primers. Clones were read by immunoSEQ multiplex PCR, and TCRdb kept only the in-frame ones, dropping some. Of about 160,000 clones listed, roughly three quarters were seen once; the top ten hold approximately 6.9%. The sample comprised PBMCs. The receptors were sampled from a man aged 40-49 years in good health and CMV-seropositive.

This clone has just one count. The chain combines TRBV29-1 with TRBJ2-7; tentative D call: TRBD2 (5 bases). Per the germline V gene, CDR1 is SQVTM and CDR2 is ANQGSEA. V was shortened by 4 bases and J by 5 bases, with 12 bases between the two germline ends. CDR3 length: 12 amino acids. The CDR3 DNA sequence: TGCAGCGTTGGACGGGGTAACAACGAGCAGTACTTC. It yields the protein CSVGRGNNEQYF.

In its sample, this clone was seen a few times. The chain carries TRBV7-2 and TRBJ1-1, with 11 bases lining up with TRBD1. There are 17 residues in the CDR3. The V gene end was trimmed by 5 bases and the J gene end by 1 base; junction bases not matched to a gene: 9. Per the germline V gene, CDR1 is SGHTA and CDR2 is FQGNSA. This chain's CDR3 is CASSLPRDRGWNTEAFF. As DNA, the CDR3 is TGTGCCAGCAGCCTCCCGAGGGACAGGGGGTGGAACACTGAAGCTTTCTTT.

The rearrangement uses TRBV6-1 and TRBJ1-1; the match to TRBD1 covers 9 bases. CDR1 and CDR2 (germline): MNHNS, SASEGT. J gave up 4 bases and V 3 bases, and 15 bases lay outside the gene matches. The CDR3 is 18 residues long. The CDR3 nucleotides are TGTGCCAGCAGTGACAGCACAGGGGGCGCCCCGAAGGGCACTGAAGCTTTCTTT. Its protein is CASSDSTGGAPKGTEAFF.

The genes are TRBV6-6 and TRBJ1-5; D might be TRBD1 (5 bases). CDR3 length: 15 residues. Germline values: CDR1 MNHNY, CDR2 SVGAGI (reference sequence). The V end was cut by 6 bases, the J end by 4 bases, with 16 bases between. In DNA form, the CDR3 reads TGTGCCAGCAGGGCGAGCGGGGGGTCTAATCAGCCCCAGCATTTT. Translating gives CASRASGGSNQPQHF.

This clone was seen more than once but under ten times. This rearrangement joins TRBV6-1 to TRBJ1-1; no firm D call. The CDR3 length is 14 residues. Germline CDR1 and CDR2: MNHNS and SASEGT. V shed 7 bases and J shed 5 bases, with 17 bases lying between them. The CDR3: CASIPLAQRTEAFF. The CDR3, as DNA: TGTGCCAGCATCCCCCTTGCCCAGCGGACTGAAGCTTTCTTT.

This chain uses TRBV5-1 with TRBJ2-1; D not resolved. The germline gives CDR1 SGHRS, CDR2 YFSETQ. The CDR3 covers 12 residues. V was pared by 0 bases and J by 7 bases, with 5 bases between. The DNA for the CDR3 is TGCGCCAGCAGCTTGGGAGAAAATGAGCAGTTCTTC. Translation gives CASSLGENEQFF.

The V and J genes are TRBV28 and TRBJ1-1; 8 bases are shared with TRBD1. Per the germline V gene, CDR1 is MDHEN and CDR2 is SYDVKM. This CDR3 is 14 amino acids long. Trimming removed 2 bases from V and 6 bases from J; junction bases left unmatched: 5. CDR3 bases: TGTGCCAGCAGTTTAACCCCACAGGGGGCTGAAGCTTTCTTT. It codes for CASSLTPQGAEAFF. The variable domain in full, completed from reference TRBV28 and TRBJ1-1, reads DVKVTQSSRYLVKRTGEKVFLECVQDMDHENMFWYRQDPGLGLRLIYFSYDVKMKEKGDIPEGYSVSREKKERFSLILESASTNQTSMYLCASSLTPQGAEAFFGQGTRLTVV.

The rearrangement links TRBV6-5 to TRBJ2-5; D gene unclear. Per the germline V gene, CDR1 is MNHEY and CDR2 is SVGAGI. The CDR3 runs 13 residues. The V and J ends lost 6 bases and 3 bases respectively, with 11 bases between them. This CDR3 reads CASSIYRKETQYF. In nucleotides, the CDR3 is TGTGCCAGCAGCATCTACCGTAAAGAGACCCAGTACTTC.

The V gene is TRBV4-3, the J gene TRBJ2-4; perhaps TRBD2 as D (6 bases). This CDR3 is 16 amino acids long. Trimming stripped 0 bases from V and 0 bases from J, with 9 bases between. Looked up from germline, CDR1 is LGHNA and CDR2 is YSLEER. CDR3 amino acids: CASSQDRGLAKNIQYF. CDR3 DNA sequence: TGCGCCAGCAGCCAAGATCGGGGGTTAGCCAAAAACATTCAGTACTTC.

The CDR3 nucleotides are TGTGCCAGCAGCTACGGGACAGGGGGCGCCTATGGCTACACCTTC. Its translation: CASSYGTGGAYGYTF. The V gene is TRBV5-6, the J gene TRBJ1-2; TRBD1 agrees at 12 bases. The CDR3 length is 15 residues. Germline CDR1 and CDR2: SGHDT and YYEEEE. The J segment lost 4 bases and the V segment lost 3 bases, leaving 4 bases of the junction unmatched.

The V gene is TRBV6-1, the J gene TRBJ1-5, with 10 bases identical to TRBD1. V shed 6 bases and J 6 bases; nucleotides not matched to a gene: 5. CDR3 length equals 14 residues. CDR1 and CDR2 from the germline V gene are MNHNS and SASEGT. CDR3 loop: CASRGTGVFQPQHF. CDR3 DNA: TGTGCCAGCAGGGGGACAGGGGTGTTTCAGCCCCAGCATTTT.

Comments on this clone: Other nucleotide sequences from this sample produce the same CDR3. This sequence joins TRBV6-4 and TRBJ2-1; TRBD2 aligns across 9 bases. Germline CDR1 and CDR2: MRHNA and SNTAGT. The CDR3 loop spans 14 amino acids. J gave up 7 bases and V 4 bases, and 5 bases lay outside the gene matches. The CDR3 coding sequence is TGTGCCAGCAGTGTGGCGGGGGGGCGGAATGAGCAGTTCTTC. It yields the protein CASSVAGGRNEQFF.

The rearrangement uses TRBV7-9 and TRBJ2-2; D might be TRBD1 (5 bases). The CDR3 is 15 residues long. Trimming cost V 1 base and J 4 bases, with 10 bases left between them. The germline gives CDR1 SEHNR, CDR2 FQNEAQ (reference sequence). The DNA of the CDR3 is TGTGCCAGCAGCTTAGATCTACAGGCCACCGGGGAGCTGTTTTTT. This sequence encodes CASSLDLQATGELFF.

Here the CDR3 reads CASSIDLGRDEQYF. CDR3 DNA sequence: TGTGCCAGTAGTATAGATTTGGGCCGAGACGAGCAGTACTTC. The chain uses TRBV19 and TRBJ2-7, with D unclear. The CDR3 is 14 residues long. Germline V gene sequence: CDR1 LNHDA, CDR2 SQIVND (reference sequence). V was cut by 0 bases and J by 5 bases, with 11 bases left in between.